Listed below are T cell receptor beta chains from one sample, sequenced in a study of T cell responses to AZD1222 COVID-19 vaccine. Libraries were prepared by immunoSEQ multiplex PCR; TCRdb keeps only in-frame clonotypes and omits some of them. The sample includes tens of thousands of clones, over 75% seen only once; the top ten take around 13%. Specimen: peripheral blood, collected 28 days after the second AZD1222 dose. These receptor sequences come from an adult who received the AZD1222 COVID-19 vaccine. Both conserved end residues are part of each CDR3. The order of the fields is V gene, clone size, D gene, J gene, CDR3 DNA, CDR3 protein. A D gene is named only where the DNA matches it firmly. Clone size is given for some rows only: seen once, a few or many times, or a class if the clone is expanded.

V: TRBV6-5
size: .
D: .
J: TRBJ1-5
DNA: TGTGCCAGCAGCGCCGGACAGTATAGCAATCAGCCCCAGCATTTT
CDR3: CASSAGQYSNQPQHF

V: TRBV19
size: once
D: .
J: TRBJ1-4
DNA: TGTGCCAGTAGTATCCACGGGTCAAATGAAAAACTGTTTTTT
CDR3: CASSIHGSNEKLFF

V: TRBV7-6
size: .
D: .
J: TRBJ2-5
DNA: TGTGCCAGCAGCTCGGGACCTCAAGAGACCCAGTACTTC
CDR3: CASSSGPQETQYF

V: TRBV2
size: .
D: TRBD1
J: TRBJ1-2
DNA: TGTGCCAGCAGCGCCGGGACAGGGGTCTATGGCTACACCTTC
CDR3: CASSAGTGVYGYTF

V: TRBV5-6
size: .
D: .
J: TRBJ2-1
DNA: TGTGCCAGCAGCATCGACAGGTACAATGAGCAGTTCTTC
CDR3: CASSIDRYNEQFF

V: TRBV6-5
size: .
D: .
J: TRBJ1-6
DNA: TGTGCCAGCAGTCACTCCTATAATTCACCCCTCCACTTT
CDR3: CASSHSYNSPLHF

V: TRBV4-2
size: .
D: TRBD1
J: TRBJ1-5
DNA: TGTGCCAGCAGCCAGGAACAGGGGGCAAGGCAGCCCCAGCATTTT
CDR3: CASSQEQGARQPQHF

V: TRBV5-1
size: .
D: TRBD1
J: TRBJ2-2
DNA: TGCGCCAGCAGCGGGGGACAGGGGAAAACCGGGGAGCTGTTTTTT
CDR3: CASSGGQGKTGELFF

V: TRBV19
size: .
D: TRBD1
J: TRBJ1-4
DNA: TGTGCCAGTAGCGGGGGACAGATTAATGAAAAACTGTTTTTT
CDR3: CASSGGQINEKLFF

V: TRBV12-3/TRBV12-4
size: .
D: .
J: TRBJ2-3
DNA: TGTGCCAGCAATCCCCACATCCCAGATACGCAGTATTTT
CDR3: CASNPHIPDTQYF

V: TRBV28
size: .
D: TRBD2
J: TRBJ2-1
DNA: TGTGCCAGCAGGGGCGCGGGACTAACATCCTACAATGAGCAGTTCTTC
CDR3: CASRGAGLTSYNEQFF

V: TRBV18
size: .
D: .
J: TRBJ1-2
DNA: TGTGCCAGCTCACCATCGGGGCTATCCGCGGCACAGAGAAACCGCAACTATGGCTACACCTTC
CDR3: CASSPSGLSAAQRNRNYGYTF

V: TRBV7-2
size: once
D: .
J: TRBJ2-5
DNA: TGTGCCAGCAGCCCAGGGGGGAGCGGGGCTGGGGAGACCCAGTACTTC
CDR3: CASSPGGSGAGETQYF

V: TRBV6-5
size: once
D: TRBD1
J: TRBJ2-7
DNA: TGTGCCAGCAGGCGGGACAGGGATGCCTACGAGCAGTACTTC
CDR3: CASRRDRDAYEQYF

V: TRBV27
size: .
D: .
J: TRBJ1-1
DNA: TGTGCCAGCAGTTTATTCCCCGGGGGTGAAGCTTTCTTT
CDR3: CASSLFPGGEAFF

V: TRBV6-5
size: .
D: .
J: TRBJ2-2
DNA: TGTGCCAGCATTCTGCAGGGACCGAACACCGGGGAGCTGTTTTTT
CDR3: CASILQGPNTGELFF

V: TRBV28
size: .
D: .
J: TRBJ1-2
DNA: TGTGCCAGCAGTTCCTGGACGGTTAATGGCTACACCTTC
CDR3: CASSSWTVNGYTF

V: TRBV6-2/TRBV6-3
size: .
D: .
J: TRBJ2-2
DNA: TGTGCCAGCAGTTACATCGTTGGTGGCCTCGGGGAGCTGTTTTTT
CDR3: CASSYIVGGLGELFF

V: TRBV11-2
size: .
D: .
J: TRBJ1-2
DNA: TGTGCCAGCACCCGCGGGCAGGCAAAACACTATGGCTACACCTTC
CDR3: CASTRGQAKHYGYTF

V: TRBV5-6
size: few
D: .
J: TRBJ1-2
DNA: TGTGCCAGCAGCTTGCCAGGCACCTATGGCTACACCTTC
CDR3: CASSLPGTYGYTF

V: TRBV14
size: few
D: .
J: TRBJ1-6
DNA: TGTGCCAGCAGCCAAGGACCTAACAAAACATGGAGCTCCTATAATTCACCCCTCCACTTT
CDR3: CASSQGPNKTWSSYNSPLHF

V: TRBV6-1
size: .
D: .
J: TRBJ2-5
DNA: TGTGCCAGCAGTGAACCCGGGACACGAGAGACCCAGTACTTC
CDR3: CASSEPGTRETQYF

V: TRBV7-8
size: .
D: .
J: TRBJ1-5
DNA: TGTGCCAGCAGCTTAACAGGGCCAAGCAATCAGCCCCAGCATTTT
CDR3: CASSLTGPSNQPQHF

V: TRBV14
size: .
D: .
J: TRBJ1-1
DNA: TGTGCCAGCAGCCACAGGCCGCGGGGCACTGAAGCTTTCTTT
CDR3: CASSHRPRGTEAFF

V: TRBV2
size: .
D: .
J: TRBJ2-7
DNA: TGTGCCAGCAATATGGGGCTGAGCTACGAGCAGTACTTC
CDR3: CASNMGLSYEQYF

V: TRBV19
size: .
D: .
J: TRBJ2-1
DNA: TGTGCCAGTAGTATGGATGGGAATGAGCAGTTCTTC
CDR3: CASSMDGNEQFF

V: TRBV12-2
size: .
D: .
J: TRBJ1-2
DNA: TGTGCAAGTCGCTTAGTTGCGACAAACTATGGCTACACCTTC
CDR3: CASRLVATNYGYTF

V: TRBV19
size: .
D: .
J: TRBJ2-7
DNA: TGTGCCAGTAGTCCCTTACAGGGTCCCGAAGCCTACGAGCAGTACTTC
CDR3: CASSPLQGPEAYEQYF

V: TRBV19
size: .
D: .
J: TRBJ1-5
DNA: TGTGCCAGTAGTTTAGGAGATCAGCCCCAGCATTTT
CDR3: CASSLGDQPQHF

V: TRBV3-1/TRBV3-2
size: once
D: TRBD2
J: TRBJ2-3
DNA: TGTGCCAGCAGCCAAGATTTACTAGCGGGGGGGCCCGCTACGCAGTATTTT
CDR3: CASSQDLLAGGPATQYF

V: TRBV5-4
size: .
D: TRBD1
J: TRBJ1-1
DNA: TGTGCCAGCAGCTGGGACAGTTCTGAAGCTTTCTTT
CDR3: CASSWDSSEAFF

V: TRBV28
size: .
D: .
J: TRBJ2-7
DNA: TGTGCCAGCAGTTTTGTGAGGTTAAACTACGAGCAGTACTTC
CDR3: CASSFVRLNYEQYF

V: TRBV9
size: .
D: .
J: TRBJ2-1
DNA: TGTGCCAGCAGCGCCCCCCCCGGGAACAATGAGCAGTTCTTC
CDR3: CASSAPPGNNEQFF

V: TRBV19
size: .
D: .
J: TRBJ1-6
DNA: TGTGCCAGTAGCCCATATGAGAATTCACCCCTCCACTTT
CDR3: CASSPYENSPLHF

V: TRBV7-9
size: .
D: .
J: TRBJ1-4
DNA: TGTGCCAGCAGCTCCCGGGGGTCATCGGGAGAACTGTTTTTT
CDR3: CASSSRGSSGELFF

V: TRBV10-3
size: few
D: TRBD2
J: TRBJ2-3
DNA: TGTGCCATCAGTGAGTCGGTTGCGGGGGGTTCAAGAGATACGCAGTATTTT
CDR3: CAISESVAGGSRDTQYF

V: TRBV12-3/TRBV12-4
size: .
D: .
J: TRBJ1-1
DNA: TGTGCCAGCAGTTTAGCGCCGAGCACTGAAGCTTTCTTT
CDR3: CASSLAPSTEAFF

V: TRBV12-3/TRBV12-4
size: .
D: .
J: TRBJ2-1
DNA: TGTGCCAGCAGTTGGGGGATATATGAGCAGTTCTTC
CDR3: CASSWGIYEQFF

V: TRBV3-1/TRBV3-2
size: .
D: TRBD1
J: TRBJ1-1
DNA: TGTGCCAGCAGAGTCGGGGACAGGGAATTTACTGAAGCTTTCTTT
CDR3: CASRVGDREFTEAFF

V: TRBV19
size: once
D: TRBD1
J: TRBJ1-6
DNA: TGTGCCAGTAGCACAGGGGGGGATTCACCCCTCCACTTT
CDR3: CASSTGGDSPLHF

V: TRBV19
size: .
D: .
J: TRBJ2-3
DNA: TGTGCCACCGCCGCGGGCCCTAGCACAGATACGCAGTATTTT
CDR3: CATAAGPSTDTQYF

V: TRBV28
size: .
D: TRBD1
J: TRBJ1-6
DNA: TGTGCCAGCAGTTCACCCGGGACAGGGGTTTCACCCCTCCACTTT
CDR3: CASSSPGTGVSPLHF

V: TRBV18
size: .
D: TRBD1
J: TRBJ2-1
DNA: TGTGCCAGCTCGCCCGGGACAGGGATTTACAATGAGCAGTTCTTC
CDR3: CASSPGTGIYNEQFF

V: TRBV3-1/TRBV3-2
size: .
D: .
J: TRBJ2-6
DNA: TGTGCCAGCAGCCAGGGCAGACCTGGGGCCAACGTCCTGACTTTC
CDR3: CASSQGRPGANVLTF

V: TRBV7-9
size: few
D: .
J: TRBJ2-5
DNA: TGTGCCAGCAGCCCACAAGAGACCCAGTACTTC
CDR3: CASSPQETQYF

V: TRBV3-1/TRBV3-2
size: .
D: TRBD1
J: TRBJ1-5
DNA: TGTGCCAGCAGTCGGACAGGGGCTCTCAATCAGCCCCAGCATTTT
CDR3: CASSRTGALNQPQHF

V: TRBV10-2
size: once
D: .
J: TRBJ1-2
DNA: TGCGCCAGCAGTGACCCACTGGGGGGAGCTAACTATGGCTACACCTTC
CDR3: CASSDPLGGANYGYTF

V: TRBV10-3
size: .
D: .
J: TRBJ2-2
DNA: TGTGCCACCCAAACCTCGTTAGGTGCTACCGGGGAGCTGTTTTTT
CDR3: CATQTSLGATGELFF

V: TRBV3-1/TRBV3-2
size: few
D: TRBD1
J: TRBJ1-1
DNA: TGTGCCAGCAGCCAGGGACAGGGCTCCTGGGGAGCTTTCTTT
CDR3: CASSQGQGSWGAFF

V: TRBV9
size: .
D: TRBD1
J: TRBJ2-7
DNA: TGTGCCAGCAGCCGTACCGGGGCAGGGGGATACTACGAGCAGTACTTC
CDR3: CASSRTGAGGYYEQYF

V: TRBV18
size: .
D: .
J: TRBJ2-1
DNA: TGTGCCAGCTCACTACGGACAGGGAGGGGCAATGAGCAGTTCTTC
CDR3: CASSLRTGRGNEQFF

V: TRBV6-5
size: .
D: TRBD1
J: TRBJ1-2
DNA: TGTGCCAGCAGTTACACCGGGACAGGGCAGTATGGCTACACCTTC
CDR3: CASSYTGTGQYGYTF

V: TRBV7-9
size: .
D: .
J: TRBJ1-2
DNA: TGTGCCAGCAGCTTAGAGGTCAGGAGGAACTATGGCTACACCTTC
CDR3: CASSLEVRRNYGYTF

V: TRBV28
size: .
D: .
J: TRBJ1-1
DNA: TGTGCCAGCAGTTTGGGACAAATGGCTGAAGCTTTCTTT
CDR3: CASSLGQMAEAFF

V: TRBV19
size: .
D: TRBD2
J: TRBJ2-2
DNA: TGTGCCAGTAGTTCAGCTAGCGGGGGCCCCTCGTGGGGGACCGGGGAGCTGTTTTTT
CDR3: CASSSASGGPSWGTGELFF

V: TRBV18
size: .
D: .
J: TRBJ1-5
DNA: TGTGCCAGCTCACCCCGGTATAGCAATCAGCCCCAGCATTTT
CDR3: CASSPRYSNQPQHF